This T cell receptor (beta chain) was captured by sequencing in a study of blood T cell repertoires in COVID-19. Study-wide background: COVID-19 samples, acute and convalescent, were from the United States, Italy and Spain. Sources were T cells, B-cell-depleted T cells, or PBMCs; the material itself was cDNA or gDNA.

Sequencing used immunoSEQ multiplex PCR; TCRdb keeps in-frame clones, though not all of them. Here the sample spans about 200,000 clones, approximately 86% being singletons. Adults between about 18 and 95 years of age took part from some 25 US areas. Germline V gene data show CDR1 as SQVTM and CDR2 as ANQGSEA. The V and J ends lost 1 base and 0 bases respectively, with 12 bases between them. The CDR3 spans 15 residues. The chain combines TRBV29-1 with TRBJ1-1; D not resolved. This receptor was identified in a woman aged 40 to 50 with acute COVID-19. The sequenced sample consisted of PBMCs or T cells enriched from blood (not recorded which). Here the CDR3 reads CSVEGQYGVNTEAFF. The DNA of the CDR3 is TGCAGCGTTGAAGGGCAGTATGGTGTGAACACTGAAGCTTTCTTT. The entire variable domain, with the rest obtained from reference TRBV29-1 and TRBJ1-1, is as follows: SAVISQKPSRDICQRGTSLTIQCQVDSQVTMMFWYRQQPGQSLTLIATANQGSEATYESGFVIDKFPISRPNLTFSTLTVSNMSPEDSSIYLCSVEGQYGVNTEAFFGQGTRLTVV.